One sample yielded the 9 T cell receptor beta chains listed below, sequenced in a study of a mutant IDH1 vaccine in newly diagnosed glioma (dated by TCRdb to the early 2020s). Receptor amplification or capture employed the immunoSEQ multiplex PCR assay. The clones in this table, taken by TCRdb from immuneACCESS, are in-frame only. Not every clone is retained; where verified, under half of the shortfall comes from an unresolved V gene, and the cause of the rest is unknown. Counted in this sample were 70,000 to 95,000 clones; about 80% of them appeared once. Roughly 5% of the sample comes from the top ten. Read against the paper, the sample's time point label means: baseline, week 1 (first vaccination visit). The treatment or condition label corresponds to: pre-vaccination baseline after standard-of-care therapy. The material was PBMCs, obtained from a glioma patient treated with radiotherapy, temozolomide or both. Receptors were obtained from a man in his forties or fifties with glioma. Some clones in this sample may be carry-over from other donors' samples.

The chain links TRBV30 to TRBJ2-3; 8 bases are a match to TRBD1. V lost 1 base, J lost 3 bases, and 3 bases stayed unmatched. Germline CDR1 is GTSNPN and CDR2 is SVGIG (reference sequence). The length of the CDR3 is 14 residues. CDR3 nucleotide sequence: TGTGCCTGGAGTGACAGGGGGTTAACAGATACGCAGTATTTT. Amino acids: CAWSDRGLTDTQYF. The full variable domain, rest sourced from reference TRBV30 and TRBJ2-3, is SQTIHQWPATLVQPVGSPLSLECTVEGTSNPNLYWYRQAAGRGLQLLFYSVGIGQISSEVPQNLSASRPQDRQFILSSKKLLLSDSGFYLCAWSDRGLTDTQYFGPGTRLTVL.

This chain links TRBV7-2 with TRBJ1-1; D unresolved. The CDR3 totals 12 residues. Germline-derived CDR1 and CDR2 are SGHTA and FQGNSA. Trimming shortened V by 6 bases and J by 1 base, and 6 bases separated the two germline ends. The CDR3 nucleotides are TGTGCCAGCAGGTGGGGGAACACTGAAGCTTTCTTT. Its protein is CASRWGNTEAFF.

This sequence joins TRBV9 and TRBJ1-1; D is possibly TRBD1 (5 bases). V lost 5 bases to trimming and J lost 1 base, with 9 bases between them. Germline-derived CDR1 and CDR2 are SGDLS and YYNGEE. This CDR3 has 13 amino acids. CDR3 in DNA: TGTGCCAGCAGTGGGACGTGGAACACTGAAGCTTTCTTT. As protein: CASSGTWNTEAFF. The full variable domain, its missing parts supplied by reference TRBV9 and TRBJ1-1, is DSGVTQTPKHLITATGQRVTLRCSPRSGDLSVYWYQQSLDQGLQFLIQYYNGEERAKGNILERFSAQQFPDLHSELNLSSLELGDSALYFCASSGTWNTEAFFGQGTRLTVV.

The chain joins TRBV19 to TRBJ1-6; D remains unclear. With 2 bases removed from V and 5 bases from J, the gap between germline ends came to 10 bases. From germline, CDR1 is LNHDA and CDR2 SQIVND (reference sequence). The CDR3 consists of 15 residues. CDR3 loop: CASSIRKPNNSPLHF. The CDR3 bases are TGTGCCAGTAGTATACGGAAACCGAATAATTCACCCCTCCACTTT.

The chain combines TRBV6-1 with TRBJ1-1, with TRBD1 as a possible D gene (5 bases). The length of the CDR3 is 15 residues. Germline CDR1 and CDR2: MNHNS and SASEGT. V lost 5 bases, J lost 2 bases, and 15 bases lay in between. CDR3 sequence reads: CASSLTDQGNTEAFF. In nucleotides, the CDR3 is TGTGCCAGCAGTTTGACGGACCAGGGAAACACTGAAGCTTTCTTT.

The chain employs TRBV5-1 and TRBJ1-2; 7 bases are shared with TRBD1. Per the germline V gene, CDR1 is SGHRS and CDR2 is YFSETQ. The length of the CDR3 is 14 residues. Trimming at V came to 2 bases and at J to 2 bases, leaving 3 bases not matched to a gene. The CDR3 spells CASSFTQGNYGYTF. Written as DNA, the CDR3 is TGCGCCAGCAGCTTTACACAGGGGAACTATGGCTACACCTTC.

The chain has TRBV10-3 and TRBJ1-1; 9 nucleotides agree with TRBD1. V lost 4 bases and J lost 6; bases outside the gene matches: 3. Per the germline V gene, CDR1 is ENHRY and CDR2 is SYGVKD. This CDR3 region has 13 residues. CDR3: CAISGRTGAEAFF. The CDR3 coding sequence is TGTGCCATCAGTGGGCGGACAGGGGCTGAAGCTTTCTTT.

The J gene is TRBJ2-7, the V gene TRBV6-6, with TRBD2 matching 7 bases. Per the germline V gene, CDR1 is MNHNY and CDR2 is SVGAGI (reference sequence). The V segment lost 6 bases and the J segment 0 bases; nucleotides outside the gene matches: 11. The CDR3 covers 16 residues. CDR3 DNA: TGTGCCAGCAGCCACGGGTGGGGACTAACCTCCTACGAGCAGTACTTC. Translation: CASSHGWGLTSYEQYF.

This chain links TRBV29-1 with TRBJ1-4, with 7 bases fitting TRBD1. This CDR3 is 13 amino acids long. After removal of 5 bases from V and 5 bases from J, the junction contained 5 bases not matched to a gene. Germline loops: CDR1 SQVTM, CDR2 ANQGSEA. CDR3 in DNA: TGCAGCGTTTCCCGGGACAGCAATGAAAAACTGTTTTTT. Protein sequence: CSVSRDSNEKLFF.